Following are 11 T cell receptor beta chains from one sample sequenced in a study of beta chain features in type 1 diabetes. Study results and caveats: All four CD4+ subsets of Type 1 diabetes patients contained TCRB CDR3s that were moderately but significantly shorter.

The antigens these receptors bind are not known. Reverse transcription of all isolated RNA meant that expressed TCRB transcripts were sequenced. Generated by immunoSEQ multiplex PCR, the TCRdb table keeps only in-frame clones and is missing some. The profile covers around 70,000 clones, with about 50% appearing a single time and 0.7% taken by the ten largest. The sequenced sample consisted of central memory CD4+ T cells from blood. These receptors all come from a man between 25 and 39 years old with type 1 diabetes.

This chain uses TRBV4-2 with TRBJ2-2; D possibly corresponds to TRBD2 (6 bases). V was trimmed by 4 bases and J by 4 bases, leaving 16 bases between them. Germline V CDR1 and CDR2: LGHNA, YNFKEQ. The CDR3 length is 16 residues. CDR3 in DNA: TGTGCCAGCAGCCGCCCGGGCGGGGCTATCACCGGGGAGCTGTTTTTT. It is translated as CASSRPGGAITGELFF.

This chain connects TRBV30 to TRBJ2-1; TRBD1 matches 8 bases. CDR1 and CDR2 from the germline V gene are GTSNPN and SVGIG (reference sequence). With 5 bases clipped from V and 8 bases from J, the junction kept 8 bases outside the gene matches. The length of the CDR3 is 13 residues. CDR3 DNA sequence: TGTGCCTGGGGGGGGAACAGGGGGGATGAGCAGTTCTTC. Protein sequence: CAWGGNRGDEQFF.

This clone was counted a single time. The CDR3 loop reads CASRVRSGYTEAFF. The CDR3 DNA sequence: TGTGCCAGCAGAGTTAGATCAGGGTACACTGAAGCTTTCTTT. This chain uses TRBV2 with TRBJ1-1, with D perhaps TRBD1 (5 bases). The CDR3 covers 14 residues. The V end lost 6 bases, the J end lost 3 bases, and 14 bases lay between the germline ends. Germline V gene data show CDR1 as SNHLY and CDR2 as FYNNEI.

Turning to this clone: The same CDR3 arises from other DNA sequences in this sample as well. This sequence joins TRBV11-1 and TRBJ2-5; 7 bases match TRBD2. Germline values: CDR1 SGHAT, CDR2 FQDESV (reference sequence). The CDR3 is 14 residues long. J gave up 4 bases and V 5 bases, and 7 bases lay outside the gene matches. In DNA form, the CDR3 reads TGTGCCAGCAGCCCGGGAGGTGTAGGAGAGACCCAGTACTTC. Protein: CASSPGGVGETQYF.

The DNA of the CDR3 is TGTGCCAGCAGCTCCGGGACAGAGAACACCGGGGAGCTGTTTTTT. It is translated as CASSSGTENTGELFF. V usage is TRBV6-5 and J usage is TRBJ2-2; TRBD1 matches at 7 bases. J was trimmed by 1 base and V by 6 bases; bases with no gene match: 5. The germline gives CDR1 MNHEY, CDR2 SVGAGI. This CDR3 has 15 residues.

This chain links TRBV6-5 with TRBJ1-1, with a weak D call TRBD1 (6 bases). CDR3 length equals 14 residues. Germline CDR1 and CDR2: MNHEY and SVGAGI. Trimming pared 6 bases from V and 0 bases from J, leaving 11 bases between. The CDR3 loop is CASRPGQMNTEAFF. In DNA, the CDR3 is TGTGCCAGCAGACCTGGACAGATGAACACTGAAGCTTTCTTT.

This chain links TRBV2 with TRBJ2-1, with D possibly TRBD2 on 7 matching bases. V was cut by 7 bases and J by 12 bases, with 22 bases left in between. There are 14 residues in the CDR3. Germline V gene sequence: CDR1 SNHLY, CDR2 FYNNEI. CDR3 region: CASKLTSGGGVQFF. The DNA for the CDR3 is TGTGCCAGCAAGCTGACCTCGGGGGGCGGGGTGCAGTTCTTC.

This clone was detected a few times. This sequence joins TRBV2 and TRBJ2-1; D perhaps matches TRBD2 (6 bases). The CDR3 sequence is 13 residues long. The germline V and J ends were trimmed by 6 bases and 3 bases, with 9 bases remaining between them. The germline gives CDR1 SNHLY, CDR2 FYNNEI. The CDR3 reads CASRREHYNEQFF. The CDR3 nucleotides are TGTGCCAGCAGACGGGAGCACTACAATGAGCAGTTCTTC.

V is TRBV7-6 and J is TRBJ2-5, with TRBD1 as a possible D gene (6 bases). Deletions cut 5 bases from V and 2 bases from J, with 9 bases between. The CDR3 contains 13 residues. Germline V gives CDR1 SGHVS, CDR2 FNYEAQ. The CDR3 coding sequence is TGTGCCAGCAGCCGAGACAGGCAAGAGACCCAGTACTTC. It specifies CASSRDRQETQYF.

This sequence joins TRBV27 and TRBJ2-7; the D gene is possibly TRBD1 (5 bases). The CDR3 runs to 16 residues. Germline V lookup: CDR1 MNHEY, CDR2 SMNVEV (reference sequence). The V and J ends lost 6 bases and 2 bases respectively, with 20 bases between them. The CDR3 DNA follows: TGTGCCAGCAGCTCCCTCAGGGCCCTAAAAACCTACGAGCAGTACTTC. Translated: CASSSLRALKTYEQYF.

The CDR3 loop is CASSLEGQGGNTEAFF. CDR3 DNA sequence: TGCGCCAGCAGCTTGGAGGGACAGGGAGGGAACACTGAAGCTTTCTTT. J is TRBJ1-1 and V is TRBV5-1; 9 bases are shared with TRBD1. CDR1 is SGHRS, CDR2 YFSETQ, per germline. After removal of 0 bases from V and 1 base from J, the junction contained 4 bases not matched to a gene. This CDR3 has 16 amino acids.